Shown below are 27 T cell receptor beta chains from a single sample sequenced in a study of T cells in Graves' hyperthyroidism and ophthalmopathy. The TCR beta CDR3 regions underwent amplification using RNA transcripts as the source. TCR CDR3 underwent first-round RT-PCR with the HTBI primer set. Each CDR3 protein is one row after TCRdb ran MiXCR on the multiplex PCR reads. This table has roughly 260,000 distinct CDR3 sequences, roughly 14% appearing once. Sequencing input: blood. The source is a woman between 40 and 55 years old with Graves' hyperthyroidism that later progressed to Graves' ophthalmopathy.

This clonotype was observed at least ten times. The chain links TRBV11-2 to TRBJ1-5, with D possibly TRBD1 on 5 matching bases. Trimming removed 0 bases from V and 7 bases from J, with 13 bases in between. CDR1 and CDR2 from the germline V gene are SGHAT and FQNNGV. The CDR3 totals 15 residues. CDR3 in amino acids: CASSLDRGGLQPQHF. The DNA of the CDR3 is TGTGCCAGCAGCTTAGATAGGGGCGGTTTACAGCCCCAGCATTTT.

The gene calls are TRBV12-3 or TRBV12-4 and TRBJ2-5; perhaps D is TRBD1 or TRBD2 (5 bases each). The CDR3 covers 20 residues. V gave up 1 base and J gave up 1 base, with 25 bases separating them. CDR3 DNA: TGTGCCAGCAGTTTAGTACTTATGTTTATGCGAGGGACGGTCCAAGAGACCCAGTACTTC. Protein sequence: CASSLVLMFMRGTVQETQYF.

This clonotype was detected many times. A much larger clone lies a single base off, so this may be a read error. The chain carries TRBV11-2 and TRBJ1-1, with no clear D. The CDR3 spans 13 residues. CDR1 and CDR2 from the germline V gene are SGHAT and FQNNGV. The DNA for the CDR3 is TGTGCCAGCAGCCCACAACCAAACACTAAAGCTTTCTTT. It is translated as CASSPQPNTKAFF.

In this sample, this clonotype turned up many times. V gene TRBV7-9 combines with J gene TRBJ2-7; no reliable D call. The CDR3 consists of 16 residues. V lost 1 base to trimming and J lost 2 bases, with 15 bases between them. Germline V lookup: CDR1 SEHNR, CDR2 FQNEAQ (reference sequence). CDR3 loop: CASSLVKSGPTYEQYF. The CDR3 coding sequence is TGTGCCAGCAGCTTAGTTAAGTCGGGTCCGACCTACGAGCAGTACTTC. Drawing the rest from reference TRBV7-9 and TRBJ2-7, the complete variable domain is DTGVSQNPRHKITKRGQNVTFRCDPISEHNRLYWYRQTLGQGPEFLTYFQNEAQLEKSRLLSDRFSAERPKGSFSTLEIQRTEQGDSAMYLCASSLVKSGPTYEQYFGPGTRLTVT.

At least ten counts were recorded for this clonotype. The CDR3 protein is CSAGSRDYPYEQYF. CDR3 nucleotides: TGCAGTGCTGGGAGCCGGGACTACCCCTACGAGCAGTACTTC. The chain carries TRBV20-1 and TRBJ2-7, with 7 bases identical to TRBD2. Trimming took 5 bases from V and 2 from J; bases not matched to a gene: 9. The CDR3 totals 14 residues. CDR1 DFQATT and CDR2 SNEGSKA come from the germline V gene (reference sequence).

In this sample, this clonotype turned up many times. For the CDR3, the DNA is TGCAGCGTGGGGGGAGAAAATCAGCCCCAGCATTTT. Protein sequence: CSVGGENQPQHF. V is TRBV29-1 and J is TRBJ1-5; D might be TRBD1 (5 bases). Between the trimmed V and J ends, which lost 6 bases and 4 bases, there was a span of 10 bases. This CDR3 is built from 12 residues. Germline V lookup: CDR1 SQVTM, CDR2 ANQGSEA.

This clonotype has just a few counts. The chain combines TRBV15 with TRBJ2-2; D gene unclear. V lost 3 bases and J lost 4, with 0 bases in between. The CDR3 has 11 amino acids. Germline-derived CDR1 and CDR2 are LNHNV and YYDKDF (reference sequence). The CDR3 is CATSSTGELFF. The CDR3 DNA sequence: TGTGCCACCAGCAGCACCGGGGAGCTGTTTTTT.

In its sample, this clonotype was seen many times. The chain has TRBV28 and TRBJ2-1; 7 bases match TRBD1. J gave up 3 bases and V 10 bases, and 9 bases lay outside the gene matches. This CDR3 comprises 14 residues. The V gene's germline CDR1 is MDHEN and CDR2 SYDVKM. CDR3 sequence: CATKDRANYNEQFF. Here the CDR3 DNA reads TGTGCCACCAAAGACAGGGCGAACTACAATGAGCAGTTCTTC.

This clonotype came up many times. The rearrangement joins TRBV30 to TRBJ1-3, with 8 bases matching TRBD1. The length of the CDR3 is 14 residues. Germline CDR1 is GTSNPN and CDR2 is SVGIG (reference sequence). V lost 3 bases, J lost 2 bases, and 3 bases stayed unmatched. CDR3 sequence reads: CAWSPGGTGNTIYF. The CDR3 DNA reads TGTGCCTGGAGCCCAGGGGGCACTGGAAACACCATATATTTT.

This clonotype was seen repeatedly, ten times or more. V gene TRBV7-3 combines with J gene TRBJ2-1; no clear D. Germline CDR1 and CDR2: SGHTA and FQGTGA. The V and J ends lost 1 base and 6 bases respectively, with 13 bases between them. The CDR3 is 15 residues long. Here the CDR3 DNA reads TGTGCCAGCAGCTTAATAAATAAGGCCCTCAATGAGCAGTTCTTC. Translated, it gives CASSLINKALNEQFF.

This clonotype showed up many times. This chain joins TRBV6-1 and TRBJ1-5, with 7 bases identical to TRBD1. In germline, CDR1 is MNHNS, CDR2 SASEGT. J lost 0 bases, V lost 0 bases, and 5 bases had no gene match. The CDR3 is made up of 17 amino acids. The CDR3 protein is CASSEAHTGASNQPQHF. DNA of the CDR3: TGTGCCAGCAGTGAAGCACATACAGGGGCTAGCAATCAGCCCCAGCATTTT.

The gene calls are TRBV15 and TRBJ1-5, with 7 bases identical to TRBD1. Unmatched junction bases numbered 4, after V lost 4 bases and J lost 4 bases. The length of the CDR3 is 14 residues. CDR1 is LNHNV and CDR2 is YYDKDF in the germline V gene (reference sequence). CDR3 bases: TGTGCCACCAGCACCCGACAGGGAAATCAGCCCCAGCATTTT. Protein product: CATSTRQGNQPQHF. Full variable domain (missing parts from reference TRBV15 and TRBJ1-5): DAMVIQNPRYQVTQFGKPVTLSCSQTLNHNVMYWYQQKSSQAPKLLFHYYDKDFNNEADTPDNFQSRRPNTSFCFLDIRSPGLGDTAMYLCATSTRQGNQPQHFGDGTRLSIL.

The chain carries TRBV28 and TRBJ2-2; 8 positions agree with TRBD2. Germline V gives CDR1 MDHEN, CDR2 SYDVKM. CDR3 length equals 15 residues. The ends lost 2 bases at V and 6 bases at J; junction bases unmatched: 5. CDR3 DNA: TGTGCCAGCAGTTTAGCCGGGACTAGAGCCGGGGAGCTGTTTTTT. Its protein product is CASSLAGTRAGELFF. The variable domain in full, with the rest retrieved from reference TRBV28 and TRBJ2-2, is DVKVTQSSRYLVKRTGEKVFLECVQDMDHENMFWYRQDPGLGLRLIYFSYDVKMKEKGDIPEGYSVSREKKERFSLILESASTNQTSMYLCASSLAGTRAGELFFGEGSRLTVL.

This clonotype was counted ten times or more. The rearrangement joins TRBV7-9 to TRBJ1-2; possibly TRBD1 for D (5 bases). Germline CDR1 and CDR2: SEHNR and FQNEAQ (reference sequence). There are 16 residues in the CDR3. V was pared by 2 bases and J by 3 bases, with 16 bases between. CDR3 nucleotides: TGTGCCAGCAGCTTAAGGACGAGGGGTATCGACTATGGCTACACCTTC. It yields the protein CASSLRTRGIDYGYTF.

Remarks on this clonotype: This may arise from a read error, as a much more abundant clone is one base away. The chain links TRBV15 to TRBJ2-3, with D perhaps matching TRBD1 (5 bases). Germline-derived CDR1 and CDR2 are LNHNV and YYDKDF (reference sequence). The CDR3 runs 14 residues. CDR3 bases: TGTGCCGCCAGCAGCGAGGCAGGGCCAGATACGCAGTATTTT. Residues: CAASSEAGPDTQYF.

This clonotype was recorded many times. The rearrangement uses TRBV7-9 and TRBJ2-7, with D perhaps matching TRBD2 (5 bases). The V end lost 2 bases, the J end lost 1 base, and 12 bases lay between the germline ends. CDR3 size: 15 residues. Per germline, CDR1 SEHNR and CDR2 FQNEAQ (reference sequence). The CDR3 DNA reads as TGTGCCAGCAGCTTATATGTGGGAGAGTCCTACGAGCAGTACTTC. It codes for CASSLYVGESYEQYF.

A note on this clonotype: This clone may be a read error of a much larger clone one base away. This sequence joins TRBV20-1 and TRBJ1-2; D is uncertain. CDR1 is DFQATT, CDR2 SNEGSKA, per germline (reference sequence). There are 13 residues in the CDR3. V lost 5 bases and J lost 3, with 13 bases in between. As DNA, the CDR3 is TGCAGTGCTGGAGCAGGTGGGGACTATGGCTACACCTTC. Amino acids: CSAGAGGDYGYTF.

This clonotype occurred many times. The chain couples TRBV28 to TRBJ2-2; D remains ambiguous. This CDR3 is 12 amino acids long. The germline gives CDR1 MDHEN, CDR2 SYDVKM. V was shortened by 4 bases and J by 7 bases, with 7 bases between the two germline ends. The CDR3 region is CASSSGRGELFF. The CDR3 DNA is TGTGCCAGCAGTTCCGGACGCGGGGAGCTGTTTTTT.

There are many counts of this clonotype. J is TRBJ1-1 and V is TRBV6-1; 7 bases are a match to TRBD1. Germline loops: CDR1 MNHNS, CDR2 SASEGT. The CDR3 is 14 residues long. Germline trimming cut 5 bases from V and 5 bases from J; bases unmatched to any gene: 8. DNA for the CDR3: TGTGCCAGCAGTCCCGTACAGGGGCGTACTGAAGCTTTCTTT. Protein sequence: CASSPVQGRTEAFF.

At least ten counts were recorded for this clonotype. The chain links TRBV10-3 to TRBJ2-1; TRBD2 matches at 8 bases. The length of the CDR3 is 15 residues. CDR1 is ENHRY and CDR2 is SYGVKD in the germline V gene. The V and J ends lost 7 bases and 3 bases, in that order; junction bases with no gene match: 8. The CDR3 DNA sequence: TGTGCCATCACCAAGTCGGGGGGGGTCTACAATGAGCAGTTCTTC. It specifies CAITKSGGVYNEQFF.

This clonotype showed up many times. This chain uses TRBV7-9 with TRBJ2-5; possibly TRBD2 for D (5 bases). Germline CDR1 SEHNR, CDR2 FQNEAQ (reference sequence). The CDR3 loop spans 13 amino acids. V was shortened by 4 bases and J by 6 bases, with 12 bases between the two germline ends. CDR3 residues: CASSSEVKKTQYF. CDR3 bases: TGTGCCAGCAGCTCGGAGGTGAAGAAGACCCAGTACTTC.

This clonotype has ten or more counts. The chain is built from TRBV6-6 and TRBJ2-3, with D tentatively TRBD1 or TRBD2 (5 bases each). Trimming cost V 2 bases and J 2 bases, with 11 bases left between them. Germline-derived CDR1 and CDR2 are MNHNY and SVGAGI (reference sequence). CDR3 size: 15 residues. As DNA, the CDR3 is TGTGCCAGCAGTTACGGGGGTCTGCCCACAGATACGCAGTATTTT. This gives the protein CASSYGGLPTDTQYF.

This clonotype was recorded at least ten times. Here the CDR3 reads CASSYVRNEKLFF. CDR3 nucleotides: TGTGCCAGCAGTTATGTGCGGAATGAAAAACTGTTTTTT. The chain has TRBV27 and TRBJ1-4, with unresolved D. The CDR3 is 13 residues long. The V gene's germline CDR1 is MNHEY and CDR2 SMNVEV (reference sequence). V lost 4 bases, J lost 5 bases, and 8 bases lay in between.

Only a few counts were recorded for this clonotype. The CDR3 bases are TGCGCCAGCAGCCAGACGGACCAAGACAATGAGCAGTTCTTC. Its protein product is CASSQTDQDNEQFF. The rearrangement uses TRBV4-1 and TRBJ2-1; D is uncertain. Looked up from germline, CDR1 is MGHRA and CDR2 is YSYEKL. CDR3 length: 14 residues. With 3 bases removed from V and 5 bases from J, the gap between germline ends came to 11 bases.

This clonotype was picked up many times. As DNA, the CDR3 is TGTGCCAGCAGCGACAGGGGCGGTCAGACCCAGTACTTC. Translating it yields CASSDRGGQTQYF. This chain joins TRBV27 and TRBJ2-5, with 8 nucleotides matching TRBD1. The CDR3 covers 13 residues. CDR1 and CDR2 (germline): MNHEY, SMNVEV (reference sequence). V lost 6 bases and J lost 6; bases outside the gene matches: 6.

This clonotype was seen repeatedly, ten times or more. V is TRBV7-6 and J is TRBJ2-7; TRBD1 matches 10 bases. There are 17 residues in the CDR3. The germline gives CDR1 SGHVS, CDR2 FNYEAQ. After removal of 5 bases from V and 3 bases from J, the junction contained 13 bases not matched to a gene. Here the CDR3 DNA reads TGTGCCAGCAGCCAAAGCCGAGACAGGGGGCGTAGCTACGAGCAGTACTTC. It specifies CASSQSRDRGRSYEQYF.

This clonotype was found a few times. This chain links TRBV28 with TRBJ1-2; D perhaps matches TRBD1 (6 bases). This CDR3 contains 13 residues. Germline V gene sequence: CDR1 MDHEN, CDR2 SYDVKM. V lost 3 bases, J lost 9 bases, and 14 bases lay in between. CDR3 sequence: CASSLIGDMSYTF. DNA of the CDR3: TGTGCCAGCAGTTTGATCGGGGACATGAGCTACACCTTC.